Listed below are T cell receptor beta chains from one sample, sequenced in a study of PD-L1 blockade in urothelial cancer. Method: immunoSEQ multiplex PCR; TCRdb's copy keeps in-frame clones and lacks some. The sample yields some 20,000 clones, almost 90% seen once. The sequencing here drew on PBMCs, taken around atezolizumab (anti-PD-L1) treatment. The origin of the receptors is a man between 45 and 60 years old with urothelial cancer. The CDR3 runs from the conserved cysteine through the conserved F or W. D genes are given only for firm matches. For some rows the clone size is stated as once, few or many, or as a class when expanded; others skip it.

-,-,TRBJ2-7,TRBV13,CASSLGGHVSYEQYF,TGTGCCAGCAGCTTAGGGGGCCACGTCTCCTACGAGCAGTACTTC
-,-,TRBJ2-5,TRBV5-6,CASSRDSKETQYF,TGTGCCAGCAGCCGTGACAGCAAAGAGACCCAGTACTTC
-,TRBD1,TRBJ1-2,TRBV6-6,CASSWTGGSYGYTF,TGTGCCAGCAGTTGGACAGGGGGCAGCTATGGCTACACCTTC
-,-,TRBJ2-7,TRBV4-3,CASSQVNEQYF,TGCGCCAGCAGCCAAGTTAACGAGCAGTACTTC
few,TRBD2,TRBJ2-1,TRBV9,CASSVAGTSGGPLHFNEQFF,TGTGCCAGCAGCGTAGCTGGGACTAGCGGGGGGCCCCTCCACTTCAATGAGCAGTTCTTC
-,TRBD1,TRBJ2-7,TRBV2,CASSHRGPNYEQYF,TGTGCCAGCAGCCACAGGGGGCCCAACTACGAGCAGTACTTC
once,-,TRBJ2-2,TRBV28,CASTPAGPPKPGELFF,TGTGCCAGCACCCCGGCGGGACCCCCTAAGCCCGGGGAGCTGTTTTTT
-,TRBD1,TRBJ2-7,TRBV9,CASSVEQGSYEQYF,TGTGCCAGCAGCGTTGAACAGGGGAGTTACGAGCAGTACTTC
-,-,TRBJ2-1,TRBV28,CASSPRMRLGSSDEQFF,TGTGCCAGCAGTCCCCGCATGCGACTTGGGTCATCGGATGAGCAGTTCTTC
once,TRBD1,TRBJ2-5,TRBV7-3,CASTVRAGGTQYF,TGTGCCAGCACTGTGAGGGCAGGGGGGACCCAGTACTTC
-,-,TRBJ1-2,TRBV27,CASSLFPLPIGQGSPTNYGYTF,TGTGCCAGCAGTTTATTTCCACTGCCCATAGGGCAGGGATCTCCTACTAACTATGGCTACACCTTC
-,-,TRBJ2-3,TRBV10-1,CASSVQGPTDTQYF,TGCGCCAGCAGTGTACAGGGCCCCACAGATACGCAGTATTTT
-,-,TRBJ1-6,TRBV5-1,CASSLEGNNSPLHF,TGCGCCAGCAGCTTGGAGGGGAATAATTCACCCCTCCACTTT
-,TRBD1,TRBJ1-6,TRBV2,CASTGQDSYNSPLHF,TGTGCCAGCACTGGACAGGACTCCTATAATTCACCCCTCCACTTT
-,-,TRBJ2-2,TRBV7-8,CASSSGANTGELFF,TGTGCCAGCAGCTCGGGGGCGAACACCGGGGAGCTGTTTTTT
few,-,TRBJ2-7,TRBV10-1,CASSEFRDYEQYF,TGCGCCAGCAGTGAGTTCAGGGACTACGAGCAGTACTTC
-,-,TRBJ2-7,TRBV27,CASSLEGTSYEQYF,TGTGCCAGCAGTTTAGAGGGCACCTCCTACGAGCAGTACTTC
-,-,TRBJ2-1,TRBV4-3,CASSQARTRYNEQFF,TGCGCCAGCAGCCAAGCTAGGACTCGCTACAATGAGCAGTTCTTC
-,-,TRBJ2-5,TRBV11-2,CASSPLGGVSYQETQYF,TGTGCCAGCAGCCCATTGGGCGGGGTGTCGTACCAAGAGACCCAGTACTTC
few,-,TRBJ2-2,TRBV28,CAAQGILTNTGELFF,TGTGCCGCCCAGGGTATCCTCACGAACACCGGGGAGCTGTTTTTT
-,TRBD1,TRBJ1-2,TRBV18,CASSPPGQDNYGYTF,TGTGCCAGCTCACCACCGGGACAGGATAACTATGGCTACACCTTC
-,-,TRBJ1-5,TRBV18,CASSPTNSNQPQHF,TGTGCCAGCTCCCCCACAAACAGCAATCAGCCCCAGCATTTT
-,-,TRBJ1-6,TRBV6-5,CASSLNQNIALHF,TGTGCCAGCAGTCTTAACCAAAACATCGCCCTCCACTTT
-,-,TRBJ2-7,TRBV11-3,CASSFAQGYEQYF,TGTGCCAGCAGCTTCGCACAGGGCTACGAGCAGTACTTC
medium-sized,TRBD2,TRBJ2-7,TRBV5-1,CASSTSGSSYEQYF,TGCGCCAGCTCAACCAGCGGGAGTAGCTACGAGCAGTACTTC
-,TRBD1,TRBJ1-1,TRBV6-1,CASSEAVLTGRAFF,TGTGCCAGCAGTGAAGCCGTATTGACAGGGCGCGCTTTCTTT
-,TRBD1,TRBJ2-7,TRBV5-1,CASSRDSATSYEQYF,TGCGCCAGCAGTCGGGACAGCGCTACCTCCTACGAGCAGTACTTC
-,TRBD1,TRBJ2-1,TRBV28,CASSFPGTGRGEQFF,TGTGCCAGCAGTTTCCCCGGGACAGGGAGAGGCGAGCAGTTCTTC
-,-,TRBJ1-3,TRBV2,CASRPGLGNRNTIYF,TGTGCCAGCAGACCCGGACTGGGGAATAGAAACACCATATATTTT
-,TRBD1,TRBJ1-5,TRBV28,CASSLGGRGVGQPQHF,TGTGCCAGCAGTTTAGGGGGCAGGGGGGTAGGCCAGCCCCAGCATTTT
-,-,TRBJ1-2,TRBV29-1,CSVENSTGLQGNYGYTF,TGCAGCGTTGAGAATTCAACAGGGCTTCAGGGAAACTATGGCTACACCTTC
-,TRBD2,TRBJ2-1,TRBV9,CASSVGASGGTFFNEQFF,TGTGCCAGCAGCGTAGGGGCTAGCGGGGGTACCTTCTTTAATGAGCAGTTCTTC
few,-,TRBJ1-1,TRBV30,CAWYYVQGGTEAFF,TGTGCCTGGTATTACGTCCAGGGCGGCACTGAAGCTTTCTTT
few,TRBD1,TRBJ1-2,TRBV4-1,CASSQPPDRGHYGYTF,TGCGCCAGCAGCCAACCTCCGGACAGGGGGCACTATGGCTACACCTTC
-,TRBD1,TRBJ1-4,TRBV10-3,CAIRQGWEENEKLFF,TGTGCCATACGACAGGGATGGGAGGAAAATGAAAAACTGTTTTTT
few,-,TRBJ1-1,TRBV29-1,CSVEDHPQVTEAFF,TGCAGCGTTGAAGATCACCCCCAGGTTACTGAAGCTTTCTTT
-,TRBD1,TRBJ2-4,TRBV28,CASSLRGGRAKNIQYF,TGTGCCAGCAGTTTAAGAGGGGGCAGGGCCAAAAACATTCAGTACTTC